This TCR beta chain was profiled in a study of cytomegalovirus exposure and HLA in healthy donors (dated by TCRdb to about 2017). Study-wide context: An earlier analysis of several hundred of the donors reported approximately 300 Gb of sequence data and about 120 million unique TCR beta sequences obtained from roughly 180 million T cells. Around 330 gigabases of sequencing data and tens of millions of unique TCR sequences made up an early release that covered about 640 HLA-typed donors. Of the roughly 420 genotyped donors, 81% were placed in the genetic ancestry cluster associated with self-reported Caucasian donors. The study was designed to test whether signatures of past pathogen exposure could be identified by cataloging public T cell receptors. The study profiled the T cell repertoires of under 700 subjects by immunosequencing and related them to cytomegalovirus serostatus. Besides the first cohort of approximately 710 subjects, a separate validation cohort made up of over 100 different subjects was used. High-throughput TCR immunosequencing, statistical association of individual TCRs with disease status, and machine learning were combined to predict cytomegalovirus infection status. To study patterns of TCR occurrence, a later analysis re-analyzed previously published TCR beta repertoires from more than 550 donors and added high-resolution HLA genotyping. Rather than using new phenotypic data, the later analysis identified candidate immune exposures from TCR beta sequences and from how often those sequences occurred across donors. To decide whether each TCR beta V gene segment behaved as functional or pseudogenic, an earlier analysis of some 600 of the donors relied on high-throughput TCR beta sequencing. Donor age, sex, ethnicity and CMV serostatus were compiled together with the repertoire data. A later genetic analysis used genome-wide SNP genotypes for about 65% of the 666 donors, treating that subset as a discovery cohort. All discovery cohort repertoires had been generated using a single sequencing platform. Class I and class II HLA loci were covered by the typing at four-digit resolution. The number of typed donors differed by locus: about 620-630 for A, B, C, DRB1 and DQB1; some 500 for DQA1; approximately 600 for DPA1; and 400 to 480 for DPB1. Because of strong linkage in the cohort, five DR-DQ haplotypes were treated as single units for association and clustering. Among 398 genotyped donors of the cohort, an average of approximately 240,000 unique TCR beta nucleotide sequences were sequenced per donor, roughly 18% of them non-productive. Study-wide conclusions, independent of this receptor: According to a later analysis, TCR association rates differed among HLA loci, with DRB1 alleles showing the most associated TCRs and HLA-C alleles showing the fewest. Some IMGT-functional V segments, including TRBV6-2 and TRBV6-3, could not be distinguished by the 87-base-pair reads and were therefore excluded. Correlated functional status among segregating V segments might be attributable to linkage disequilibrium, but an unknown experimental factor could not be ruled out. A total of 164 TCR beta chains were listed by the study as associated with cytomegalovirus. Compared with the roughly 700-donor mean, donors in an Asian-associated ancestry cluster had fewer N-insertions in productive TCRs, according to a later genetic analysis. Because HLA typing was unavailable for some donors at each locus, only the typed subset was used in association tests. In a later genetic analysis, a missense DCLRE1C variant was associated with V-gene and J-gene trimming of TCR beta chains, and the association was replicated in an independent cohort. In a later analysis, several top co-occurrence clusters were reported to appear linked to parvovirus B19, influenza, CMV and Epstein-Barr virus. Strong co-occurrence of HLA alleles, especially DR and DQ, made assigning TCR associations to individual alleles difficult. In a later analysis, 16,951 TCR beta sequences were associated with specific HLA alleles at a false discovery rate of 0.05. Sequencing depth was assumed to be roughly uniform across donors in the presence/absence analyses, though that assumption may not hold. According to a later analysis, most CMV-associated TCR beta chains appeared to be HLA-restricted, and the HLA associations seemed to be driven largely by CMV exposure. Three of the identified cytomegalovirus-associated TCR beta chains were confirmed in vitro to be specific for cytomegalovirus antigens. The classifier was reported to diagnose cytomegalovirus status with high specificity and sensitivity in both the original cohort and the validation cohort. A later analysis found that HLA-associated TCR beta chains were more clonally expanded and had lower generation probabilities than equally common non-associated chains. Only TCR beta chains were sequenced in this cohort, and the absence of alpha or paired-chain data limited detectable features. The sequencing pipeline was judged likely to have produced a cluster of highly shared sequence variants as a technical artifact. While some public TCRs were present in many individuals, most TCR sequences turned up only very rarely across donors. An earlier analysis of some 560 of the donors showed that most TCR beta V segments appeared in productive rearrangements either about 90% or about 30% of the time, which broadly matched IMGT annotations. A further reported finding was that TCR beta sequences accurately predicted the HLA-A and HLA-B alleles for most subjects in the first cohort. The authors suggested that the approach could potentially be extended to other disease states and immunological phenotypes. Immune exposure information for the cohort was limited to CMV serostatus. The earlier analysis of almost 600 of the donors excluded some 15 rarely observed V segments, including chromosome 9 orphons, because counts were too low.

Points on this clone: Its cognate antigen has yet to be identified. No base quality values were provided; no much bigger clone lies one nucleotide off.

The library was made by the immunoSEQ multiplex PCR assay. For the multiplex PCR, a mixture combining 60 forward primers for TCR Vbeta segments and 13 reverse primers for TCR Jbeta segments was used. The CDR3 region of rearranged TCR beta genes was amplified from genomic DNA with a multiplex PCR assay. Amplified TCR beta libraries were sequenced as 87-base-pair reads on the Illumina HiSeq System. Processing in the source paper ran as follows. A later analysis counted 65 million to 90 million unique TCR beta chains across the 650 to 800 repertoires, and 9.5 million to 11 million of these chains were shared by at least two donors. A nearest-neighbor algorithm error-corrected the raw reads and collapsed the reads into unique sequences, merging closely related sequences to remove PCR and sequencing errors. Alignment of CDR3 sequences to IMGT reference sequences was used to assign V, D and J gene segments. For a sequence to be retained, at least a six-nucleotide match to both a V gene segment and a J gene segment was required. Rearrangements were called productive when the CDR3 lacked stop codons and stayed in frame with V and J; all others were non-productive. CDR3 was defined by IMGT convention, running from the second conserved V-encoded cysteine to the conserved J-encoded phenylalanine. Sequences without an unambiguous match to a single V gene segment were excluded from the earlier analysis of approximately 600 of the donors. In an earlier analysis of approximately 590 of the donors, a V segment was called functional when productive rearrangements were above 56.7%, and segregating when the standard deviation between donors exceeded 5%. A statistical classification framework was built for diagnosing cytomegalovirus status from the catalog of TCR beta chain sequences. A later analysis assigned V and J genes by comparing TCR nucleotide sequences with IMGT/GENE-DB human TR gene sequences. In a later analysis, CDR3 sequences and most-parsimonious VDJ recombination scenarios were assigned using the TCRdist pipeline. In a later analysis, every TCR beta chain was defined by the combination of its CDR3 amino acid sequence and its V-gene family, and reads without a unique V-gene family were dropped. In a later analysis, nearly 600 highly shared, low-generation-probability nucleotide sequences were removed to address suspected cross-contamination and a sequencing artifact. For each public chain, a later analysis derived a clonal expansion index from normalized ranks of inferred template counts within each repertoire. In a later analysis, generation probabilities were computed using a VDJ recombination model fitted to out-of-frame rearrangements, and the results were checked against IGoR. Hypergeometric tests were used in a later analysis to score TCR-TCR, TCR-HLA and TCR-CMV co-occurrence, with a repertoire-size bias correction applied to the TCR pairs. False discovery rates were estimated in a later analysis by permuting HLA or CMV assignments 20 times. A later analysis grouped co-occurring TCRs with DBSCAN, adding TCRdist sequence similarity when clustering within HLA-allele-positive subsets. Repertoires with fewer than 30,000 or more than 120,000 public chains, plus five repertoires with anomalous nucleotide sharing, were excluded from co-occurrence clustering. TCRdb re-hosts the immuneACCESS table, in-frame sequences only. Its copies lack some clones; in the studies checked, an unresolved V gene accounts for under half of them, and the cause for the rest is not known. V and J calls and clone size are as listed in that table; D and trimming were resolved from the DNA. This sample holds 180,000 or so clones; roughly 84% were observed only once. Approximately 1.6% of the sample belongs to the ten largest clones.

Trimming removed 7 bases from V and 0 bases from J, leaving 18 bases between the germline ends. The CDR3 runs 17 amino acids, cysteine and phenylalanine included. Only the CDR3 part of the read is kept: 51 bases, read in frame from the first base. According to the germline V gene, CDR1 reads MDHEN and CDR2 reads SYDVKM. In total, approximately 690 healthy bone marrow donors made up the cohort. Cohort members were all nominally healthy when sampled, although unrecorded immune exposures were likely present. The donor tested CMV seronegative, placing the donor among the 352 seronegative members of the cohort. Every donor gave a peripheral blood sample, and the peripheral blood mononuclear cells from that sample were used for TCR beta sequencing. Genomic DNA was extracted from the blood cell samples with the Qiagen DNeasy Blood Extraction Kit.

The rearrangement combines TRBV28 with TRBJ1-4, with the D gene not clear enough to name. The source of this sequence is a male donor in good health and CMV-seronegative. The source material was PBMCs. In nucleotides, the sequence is TGTGCCAGCAATTCCCGGCTGCGGTCGGCAACTAATGAAAAACTGTTTTTT. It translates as CASNSRLRSATNEKLFF.